This T cell receptor beta chain was found in a study of T-cell reconstitution after alpha-beta-depleted transplantation in children. Broader study findings: There were some patients whose high TCRbeta diversity at day 60 came from surviving recipient T cells and thymic progenitors. About two months after transplant, alpha-beta T cells reportedly came from several hundred expanded graft clones.

This clonotype was observed a handful of times. Its target is not known. Per the germline V gene, CDR1 is SEHNR and CDR2 is FQNEAQ (reference sequence). V was clipped by 5 bases and J by 3 bases; unmatched bases: 8. The CDR3 is made up of 16 amino acids. The library targeted TCRbeta and was prepared with unique molecular identifiers. TCRdb re-derived calls from the PCR reads in MiXCR, one entry per CDR3 protein. Among about 460,000 distinct CDR3 sequences listed, 9.5% to 12% were seen once. This sequence was found in a female patient aged 2-10 years who had a stem cell transplant for aplastic anemia, so the T cells may come from the graft donor. The chain is built from TRBV7-9 and TRBJ1-5; TRBD1 matches 9 bases. The sample here was PBMCs, mostly from graft donor cells, taken 180 days after TCRalphabeta/CD19-depleted stem cell transplant. The CDR3 region is CASSLGTGPNNQPQHF. The CDR3 DNA sequence: TGTGCCAGCAGCCTCGGGACAGGGCCAAACAATCAGCCCCAGCATTTT.